This T cell receptor beta chain was observed in a study of human T cells and chemical hapten exposure. Unique molecular identifiers were linked by the library to individual cDNA molecules. Authors' methods: A typical sample had roughly 96,000 TCRs, with roughly 23,224 to 690,600 overall. One entry per CDR3 protein results from TCRdb running MiXCR on the RACE reads. TCRdb, rather than the study authors, made the V and J calls. The repertoire holds some 330,000 distinct CDR3 sequences, around 5.5% seen once, with roughly 8.2% in the top ten. The ends were cut back, 5 bases at V and 8 bases at J, with 22 bases in the middle. Germline V gene sequence: CDR1 DFQATT, CDR2 SNEGSKA (reference sequence). The CDR3 contains 15 residues. Sample time point: pre-sensitization, week 0. Treatment: therapeutic diphenylcyclopropenone sensitization with weekly scalp DPC. Ahead of each patch test application, blood was drawn.

This clonotype was seen at least ten times. This material consisted of whole blood, taken in connection with sensitization to the hapten diphenylcyclopropenone (DPC). The TCR was taken from a woman aged 18 to 35 with alopecia areata. Some clones in this sample may be carry-over from other donors' samples. V gene TRBV20-1 combines with J gene TRBJ2-1; perhaps TRBD1 as D (6 bases). The CDR3 loop is CSASYPGTPLDEQFF. Here the CDR3 DNA reads TGCAGTGCTTCCTACCCCGGGACACCCCTGGATGAGCAGTTCTTC.